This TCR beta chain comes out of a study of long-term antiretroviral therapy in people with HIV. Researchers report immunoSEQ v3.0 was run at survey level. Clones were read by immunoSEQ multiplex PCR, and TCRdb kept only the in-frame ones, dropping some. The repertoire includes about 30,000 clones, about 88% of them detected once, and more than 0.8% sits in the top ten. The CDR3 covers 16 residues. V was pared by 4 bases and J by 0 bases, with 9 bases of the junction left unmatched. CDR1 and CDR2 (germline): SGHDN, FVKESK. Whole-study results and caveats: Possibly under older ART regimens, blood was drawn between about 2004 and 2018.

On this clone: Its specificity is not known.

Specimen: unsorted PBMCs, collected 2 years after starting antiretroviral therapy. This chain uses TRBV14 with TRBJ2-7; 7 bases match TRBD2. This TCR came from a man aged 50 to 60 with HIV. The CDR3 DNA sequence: TGTGCCAGCAGCCCCTTGGATGGCGGGGGCTCCTACGAGCAGTACTTC. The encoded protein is CASSPLDGGGSYEQYF.